The next 30 T cell receptor beta chains were all read from a single sample in a study of early T cells in non-severe SARS-CoV-2 infection. TCRdb re-derived calls from the 5' RACE reads in MiXCR, one entry per CDR3 protein. The table shows tens of thousands of distinct CDR3 sequences, with about an eighth occurring only once. Sequencing used whole blood. Receptor source: an adult who was a healthcare worker with PCR-confirmed SARS-CoV-2 infection or an uninfected control (not recorded which).

The chain uses TRBV30 and TRBJ2-3, with TRBD1 matching over 11 bases. The junction had 1 base not matched to a gene; V was cut back by 5 bases and J by 3 bases. The CDR3 sequence is 13 residues long. CDR1 is GTSNPN and CDR2 is SVGIG in the germline V gene (reference sequence). This CDR3 is CAWGQGATDTQYF. Written as DNA, the CDR3 is TGTGCCTGGGGACAGGGGGCTACAGATACGCAGTATTTT.

The chain has TRBV20-1 and TRBJ2-3, with 8 bases matching TRBD2. This CDR3 has 15 amino acids. V trimming: 3 bases; J trimming: 3 bases; junction bases outside the gene matches: 8. CDR1 and CDR2 from the germline V gene are DFQATT and SNEGSKA (reference sequence). The CDR3, as DNA: TGCAGTGCTAGGGGGACTAGGACGTTAACAGATACGCAGTATTTT. Amino acid sequence: CSARGTRTLTDTQYF.

This clonotype was counted at least ten times. V is TRBV20-1 and J is TRBJ2-1, with 10 positions matching TRBD2. There are 15 residues in the CDR3. Germline lookup yields CDR1 DFQATT and CDR2 SNEGSKA (reference sequence). With 5 bases clipped from V and 6 bases from J, the junction kept 10 bases outside the gene matches. CDR3 residues: CSAPKRGGGLNEQFF. The CDR3 coding sequence is TGCAGTGCTCCCAAGCGGGGGGGCGGGCTCAATGAGCAGTTCTTC.

This clonotype was detected many times. This sequence joins TRBV3-1 and TRBJ2-3; D possibly corresponds to TRBD1 (6 bases). Deletions cut 2 bases from V and 4 bases from J, with 7 bases between. Germline V gene lookup returns CDR1 LGHDT and CDR2 YNNKEL (reference sequence). The CDR3 runs 13 residues. CDR3 residues: CASSQQGSDTQYF. The CDR3 DNA sequence: TGTGCCAGCAGCCAACAGGGGTCAGATACGCAGTATTTT.

V gene TRBV29-1 combines with J gene TRBJ1-2, with 9 positions matching TRBD1. The V gene end was trimmed by 5 bases and the J gene end by 4 bases; junction bases not matched to a gene: 11. The V gene's germline CDR1 is SQVTM and CDR2 ANQGSEA. The CDR3 has 15 amino acids. This CDR3 reads CSVIFRTGEGYGYTF. CDR3 nucleotide sequence: TGCAGCGTTATTTTTAGGACAGGGGAGGGCTATGGCTACACCTTC.

This clonotype occurred a few times. This rearrangement joins TRBV6-2 or TRBV6-3 to TRBJ2-7; D may be TRBD1 or TRBD2 (6 bases each). The CDR3 contains 16 residues. Trimming removed 2 bases from V and 2 bases from J, with 16 bases in between. Germline V gives CDR1 MNHEY, CDR2 SVGEGT. The CDR3 loop reads CASSYGGLAVAYEQYF. The CDR3 DNA reads as TGTGCCAGCAGTTACGGGGGGCTGGCGGTGGCCTACGAGCAGTACTTC.

The V gene is TRBV7-9, the J gene TRBJ2-1, with 10 bases matching TRBD2. CDR1 and CDR2 from the germline V gene are SEHNR and FQNEAQ (reference sequence). With V trimmed by 0 bases and J by 15 bases, 2 bases remained unmatched. This CDR3 comprises 12 residues. CDR3 sequence: CASSLAPSGGFF. The CDR3, as DNA: TGTGCCAGCAGCTTAGCGCCTAGCGGGGGGTTCTTC.

The chain carries TRBV20-1 and TRBJ2-7; 7 nucleotides align to TRBD1. Germline lookup yields CDR1 DFQATT and CDR2 SNEGSKA (reference sequence). V shed 6 bases and J 2 bases; nucleotides not matched to a gene: 13. The CDR3 has 15 residues. This CDR3 reads CSASGAGGSPYEQYF. In nucleotides, the CDR3 is TGCAGTGCATCCGGAGCAGGGGGTTCCCCCTACGAGCAGTACTTC.

This clonotype was seen many times. V and J are TRBV2 and TRBJ2-5; D may be TRBD2 (5 bases). V lost 4 bases and J lost 1, with 19 bases in between. The CDR3 covers 17 residues. Per the germline V gene, CDR1 is SNHLY and CDR2 is FYNNEI. CDR3 region: CASSGPNETISQETQYF. The CDR3 nucleotides read TGTGCCAGCAGTGGGCCTAACGAGACTATAAGCCAAGAGACCCAGTACTTC.

This chain links TRBV2 with TRBJ2-3, with TRBD1 matching over 10 bases. The trim removed 5 bases at V and 6 bases at J, leaving 8 bases unmatched. Germline V lookup: CDR1 SNHLY, CDR2 FYNNEI. This CDR3 has 15 amino acids. DNA of the CDR3: TGTGCCAGCAGTCGTGGGGACAGGGGAACGGATACGCAGTATTTT. Its translation: CASSRGDRGTDTQYF.

The chain carries TRBV13 and TRBJ1-2; D call uncertain. Germline loops: CDR1 PRHDT, CDR2 FYEKMQ (reference sequence). With 2 bases removed from V and 6 bases from J, the gap between germline ends came to 7 bases. The CDR3 spans 12 residues. CDR3: CASSLLGHGYTF. DNA for the CDR3: TGTGCCAGCAGCTTATTAGGACATGGCTACACCTTC.

This clonotype has only a few counts. The V gene is TRBV24-1, the J gene TRBJ1-1; no definite D call. Germline CDR1 and CDR2: KGHDR and SFDVKD. Trimming shortened V by 5 bases and J by 4 bases, and 16 bases separated the two germline ends. The CDR3 loop spans 15 amino acids. The CDR3 loop reads CATSAPAFGGTEAFF. As DNA, the CDR3 is TGTGCCACCAGTGCCCCGGCCTTTGGTGGCACTGAAGCTTTCTTT.

This clonotype occurred many times. The genes are TRBV5-1 and TRBJ1-1; possible D gene TRBD1, 6 bases. Germline lookup yields CDR1 SGHRS and CDR2 YFSETQ. Trimming left V 3 bases short and J 8 bases short, with 17 bases between. The length of the CDR3 is 14 residues. CDR3: CASSSDGGPREAFF. The DNA of the CDR3 is TGCGCCAGCAGCTCAGACGGGGGCCCAAGAGAAGCTTTCTTT.

This clonotype has only one observation. This chain connects TRBV7-2 to TRBJ1-3; D not resolved. V was pared by 4 bases and J by 0 bases, with 16 bases between. The CDR3 loop spans 17 amino acids. CDR1 is SGHTA and CDR2 is FQGNSA in the germline V gene. CDR3 sequence: CASSSYPGRHSGNTIYF. CDR3 bases: TGTGCCAGCAGCTCCTACCCAGGACGCCACTCTGGAAACACCATATATTTT.

This clonotype appeared many times. The chain couples TRBV20-1 to TRBJ2-3; the D call may be TRBD1 or TRBD2 (5 bases each). Trimming removed 6 bases from V and 4 bases from J, with 32 bases in between. The CDR3 has 19 residues. From germline, CDR1 is DFQATT and CDR2 SNEGSKA (reference sequence). The CDR3 spells CSALPRVSRDRRGPDTQYF. The CDR3 nucleotides read TGCAGTGCCTTACCTAGGGTTTCCCGGGACCGCCGAGGGCCAGATACGCAGTATTTT.

As concerns this clonotype: A much bigger clone sits one base away, suggesting this may be a read error. The CDR3 coding sequence is TGTGCCAGTAGTCACGGAAACTACGGGCAGTACTTC. Translating gives CASSHGNYGQYF. The chain joins TRBV19 to TRBJ2-7; D gene uncertain. The CDR3 length is 12 residues. From germline, CDR1 is LNHDA and CDR2 SQIVND (reference sequence).

The J gene is TRBJ1-1, the V gene TRBV7-8; TRBD1 matches at 8 bases. The CDR3 has 15 residues. Per the germline V gene, CDR1 is SGHVS and CDR2 is FQNEAQ. With 5 bases clipped from V and 2 bases from J, the junction kept 7 bases outside the gene matches. The CDR3 DNA sequence: TGTGCCAGCAGCGCCACGACAGGGGATAACACTGAAGCTTTCTTT. This gives the protein CASSATTGDNTEAFF.

This clonotype was picked up a small number of times. The chain employs TRBV20-1 and TRBJ2-1; 7 nucleotides line up with TRBD1. The J segment lost 5 bases and the V segment lost 6 bases, leaving 4 bases of the junction unmatched. The CDR3 contains 12 residues. CDR1 and CDR2 (germline): DFQATT, SNEGSKA (reference sequence). The CDR3 region is CSAGQGDNEQFF. The CDR3 region has the DNA TGCAGTGCGGGGCAGGGGGACAATGAGCAGTTCTTC.

This clonotype was recorded at least ten times. The chain carries TRBV4-3 and TRBJ1-1; 12 positions agree with TRBD1. The CDR3 sequence is 16 residues long. The J segment lost 2 bases and the V segment lost 2 bases, leaving 3 bases of the junction unmatched. Looked up from germline, CDR1 is LGHNA and CDR2 is YSLEER. The CDR3 here is CASSQRDRGRNTEAFF. The CDR3 bases are TGCGCCAGCAGCCAACGGGACAGGGGGCGAAACACTGAAGCTTTCTTT.

The chain links TRBV15 to TRBJ2-5, with TRBD2 matching over 8 bases. The CDR3 sequence is 13 residues long. J lost 13 bases, V lost 4 bases, and 11 bases had no gene match. Germline loops: CDR1 LNHNV, CDR2 YYDKDF (reference sequence). CDR3 DNA: TGTGCCACCAGCACTAACGGACTAGCCGGCACGTACTTC. This sequence encodes CATSTNGLAGTYF.

The V gene is TRBV2, the J gene TRBJ1-5; 10 bases line up with TRBD1. The CDR3 spans 14 residues. V lost 7 bases and J lost 6; bases outside the gene matches: 6. Germline CDR1 SNHLY, CDR2 FYNNEI. The CDR3 region has the DNA TGTGCCAGCACCGACAGGGGGCTTGGTCAGCCCCAGCATTTT. Translating it yields CASTDRGLGQPQHF.

At least ten counts were recorded for this clonotype. The rearrangement joins TRBV5-4 to TRBJ2-1; 8 bases map to TRBD1. The CDR3 covers 15 residues. In germline, CDR1 is SGHNT, CDR2 YYREEE (reference sequence). Trimming at V came to 0 bases and at J to 2 bases, leaving 1 base not matched to a gene. The CDR3 reads CASSLEQGAYNEQFF. Here the CDR3 DNA reads TGTGCCAGCAGCTTGGAACAGGGGGCCTACAATGAGCAGTTCTTC.

This clonotype was observed a handful of times. The rearrangement links TRBV18 to TRBJ1-2; a weak D match, TRBD1 (6 bases). Germline assignment: CDR1 KGHSH and CDR2 LQKENI. The CDR3 has 14 amino acids. V gave up 2 bases and J gave up 2 bases, with 9 bases separating them. The CDR3 spells CASSPKTGNYGYTF. The CDR3 DNA follows: TGTGCCAGCTCACCAAAGACAGGAAACTATGGCTACACCTTC.

This clonotype was seen a handful of times. One end of the junction varies from germline; a read error may be responsible. V is TRBV14 and J is TRBJ1-3; the D gene is possibly TRBD1 (6 bases). This CDR3 has 15 residues. The germline CDR1 and CDR2 sequences are SGHDN and FVKESK. As DNA, the CDR3 is TGTGCCAGCAGCCAAGGCAGGGGCTCTGAAAACACCATATATTTT. Protein sequence: CASSQGRGSENTIYF.

About this clonotype itself: A much larger clone differs from this one at a single base, so this may be a read error. The rearrangement joins TRBV6-5 to TRBJ1-4, with D tentatively TRBD1 (5 bases). The CDR3 spans 14 residues. With 6 bases removed from V and 8 bases from J, the gap between germline ends came to 16 bases. From germline, CDR1 is MNHEY and CDR2 SVGAGI. The CDR3 reads CASRTGTCGEKLFF. For the CDR3, the DNA is TGTGCCAGCAGGACCGGGACGTGTGGCGAAAAACTGTTTTTT.

This clonotype occurred a few times. The gene calls are TRBV7-6 and TRBJ1-3, with a possible D match to TRBD1 (5 bases). Germline V gene sequence: CDR1 SGHVS, CDR2 FNYEAQ. V gave up 6 bases and J gave up 4 bases, with 13 bases separating them. The CDR3 is 14 amino acids. Here the CDR3 DNA reads TGTGCCAGCAGGTTACGGGACGTCGGAAACACCATATATTTT. Amino acid sequence: CASRLRDVGNTIYF.

The chain carries TRBV29-1 and TRBJ2-7; 8 bases are a match to TRBD2. The germline CDR1 and CDR2 sequences are SQVTM and ANQGSEA. This CDR3 region has 13 residues. Trimming at V came to 6 bases and at J to 4 bases, leaving 8 bases not matched to a gene. CDR3 sequence: CSVKPGGPYEQYF. The DNA of the CDR3 is TGCAGCGTAAAACCGGGGGGGCCGTACGAGCAGTACTTC.

This clonotype was counted at least ten times. The genes are TRBV20-1 and TRBJ1-1; unclear D gene. Germline-derived CDR1 and CDR2 are DFQATT and SNEGSKA (reference sequence). The CDR3 covers 13 residues. V lost 2 bases to trimming and J lost 3 bases, with 10 bases between them. As DNA, the CDR3 is TGCAGTGCTAGATTTGGGTTAGACACTGAAGCTTTCTTT. Translating it yields CSARFGLDTEAFF.

This chain connects TRBV4-2 to TRBJ1-2, with D unclear. V was cut by 0 bases and J by 7 bases, with 6 bases left in between. Germline CDR1 is LGHNA and CDR2 is YNFKEQ. The CDR3 contains 12 residues. For the CDR3, the DNA is TGTGCCAGCAGCCAAGACGGACTTGGCTACACCTTC. This encodes CASSQDGLGYTF.

The chain employs TRBV3-1 and TRBJ2-7; tentatively, D is TRBD2 (6 bases). V lost 1 base and J lost 9, with 16 bases in between. CDR1 is LGHDT and CDR2 is YNNKEL in the germline V gene (reference sequence). The CDR3 has 14 amino acids. In DNA form, the CDR3 reads TGTGCCAGCAGCCAAGGACTAGACGGGCGAGGGCAGTACTTC. It translates to CASSQGLDGRGQYF.